This T cell receptor beta chain came from a study of blood T cell repertoires in COVID-19. As for the study in general: Specimens from acute and convalescent COVID-19 originated in the United States, Italy and Spain.

This table comes from immunoSEQ multiplex PCR, and its TCRdb copy is limited to in-frame clones, with some not included. Of 350,000 or so clones listed, about 88% were seen once; the top ten hold approximately 0.97%. Across over 20 US areas, participants ranged in age from 18 to 89 years. Exposed study participants had met a COVID-19 case within 2 weeks before entry. After removal of 2 bases from V and 6 bases from J, the junction contained 8 bases not matched to a gene. Germline assignment: CDR1 MNHEY and CDR2 SVGAGI. The length of the CDR3 is 16 residues. Sequencing was done on a sample of PBMCs or T cells enriched from blood (not recorded which). The sequence came from a woman aged 25 to 39 who had been exposed to COVID-19. V and J are TRBV6-5 and TRBJ1-4; TRBD1 matches 8 bases. Written as DNA, the CDR3 is TGTGCCAGCAGTTACCCGACAGGGGTGCTTGATGAAAAACTGTTTTTT. Its protein product is CASSYPTGVLDEKLFF.